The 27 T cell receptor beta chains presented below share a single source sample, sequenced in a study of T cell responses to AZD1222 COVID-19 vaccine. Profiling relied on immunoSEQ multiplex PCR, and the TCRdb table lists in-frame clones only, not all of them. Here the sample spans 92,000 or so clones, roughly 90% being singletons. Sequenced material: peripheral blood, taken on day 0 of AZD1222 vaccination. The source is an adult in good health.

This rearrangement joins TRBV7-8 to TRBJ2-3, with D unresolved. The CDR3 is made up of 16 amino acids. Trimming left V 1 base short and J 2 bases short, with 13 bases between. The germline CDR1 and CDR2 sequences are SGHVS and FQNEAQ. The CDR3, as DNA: TGTGCCAGCAGCTTAGAACGAACGGCTTACACAGATACGCAGTATTTT. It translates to CASSLERTAYTDTQYF.

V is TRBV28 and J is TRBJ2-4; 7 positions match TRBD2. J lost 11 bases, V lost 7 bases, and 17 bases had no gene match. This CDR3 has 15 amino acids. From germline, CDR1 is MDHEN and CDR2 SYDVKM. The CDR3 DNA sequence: TGTGCCAGCACTCCCGCGGGGAGCGGGATCCCACTTCAGTACTTC. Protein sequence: CASTPAGSGIPLQYF.

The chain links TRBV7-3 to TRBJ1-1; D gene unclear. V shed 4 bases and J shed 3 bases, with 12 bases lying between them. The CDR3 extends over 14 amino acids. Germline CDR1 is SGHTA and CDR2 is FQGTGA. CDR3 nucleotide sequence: TGTGCCAGCAGCTCCCGCCCGTGGGACACTGAAGCTTTCTTT. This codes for CASSSRPWDTEAFF.

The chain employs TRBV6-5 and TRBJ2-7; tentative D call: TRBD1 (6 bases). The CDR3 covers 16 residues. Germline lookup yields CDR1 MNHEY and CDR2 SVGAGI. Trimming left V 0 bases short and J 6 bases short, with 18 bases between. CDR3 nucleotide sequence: TGTGCCAGCAGTTACTCGAAGGGCAGGGGAACAGGCGAGCAGTACTTC. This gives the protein CASSYSKGRGTGEQYF.

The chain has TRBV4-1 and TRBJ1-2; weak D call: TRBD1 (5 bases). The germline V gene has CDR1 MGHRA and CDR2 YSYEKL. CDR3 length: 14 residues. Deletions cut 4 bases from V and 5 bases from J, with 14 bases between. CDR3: CASSPRAGSYGYTF. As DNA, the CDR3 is TGCGCCAGCAGCCCCCGGGCAGGGTCTTATGGCTACACCTTC.

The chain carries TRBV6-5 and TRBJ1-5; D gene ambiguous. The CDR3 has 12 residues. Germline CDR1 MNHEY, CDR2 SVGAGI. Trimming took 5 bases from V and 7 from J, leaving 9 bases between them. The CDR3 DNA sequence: TGTGCCAGCAGTCCCTTAGGCCAGCCCCAGCATTTT. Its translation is CASSPLGQPQHF.

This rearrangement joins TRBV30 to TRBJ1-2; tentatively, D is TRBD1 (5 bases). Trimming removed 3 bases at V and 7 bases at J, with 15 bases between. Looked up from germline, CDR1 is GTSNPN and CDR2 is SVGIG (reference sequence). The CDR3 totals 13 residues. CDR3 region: CAWSSGAAGGYTF. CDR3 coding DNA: TGTGCCTGGAGCTCCGGGGCGGCAGGTGGCTACACCTTC.

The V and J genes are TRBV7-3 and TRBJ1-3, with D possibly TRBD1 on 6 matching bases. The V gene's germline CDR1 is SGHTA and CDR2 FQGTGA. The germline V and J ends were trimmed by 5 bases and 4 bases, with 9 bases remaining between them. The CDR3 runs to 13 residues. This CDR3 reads CASSPGQGNTIYF. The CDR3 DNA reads TGTGCCAGCAGCCCAGGACAGGGAAACACCATATATTTT.

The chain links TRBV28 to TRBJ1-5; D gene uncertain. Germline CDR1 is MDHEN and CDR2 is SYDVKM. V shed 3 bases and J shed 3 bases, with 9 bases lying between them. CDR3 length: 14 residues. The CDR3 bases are TGTGCCAGCAGTTTGGCCGGGGTCAATCAGCCCCAGCATTTT. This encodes CASSLAGVNQPQHF.

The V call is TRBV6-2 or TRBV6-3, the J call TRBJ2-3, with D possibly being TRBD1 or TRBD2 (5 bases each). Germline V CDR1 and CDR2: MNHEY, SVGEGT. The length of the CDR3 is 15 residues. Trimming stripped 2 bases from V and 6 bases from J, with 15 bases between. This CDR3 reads CASSYGHAGVDTQYF. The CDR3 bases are TGTGCCAGCAGTTACGGACATGCCGGGGTGGATACGCAGTATTTT.

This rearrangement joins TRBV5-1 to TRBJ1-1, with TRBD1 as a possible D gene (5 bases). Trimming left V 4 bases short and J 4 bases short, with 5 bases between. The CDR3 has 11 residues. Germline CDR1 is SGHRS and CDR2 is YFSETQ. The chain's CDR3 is CASSGATEAFF. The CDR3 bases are TGCGCCAGCAGCGGGGCCACTGAAGCTTTCTTT.

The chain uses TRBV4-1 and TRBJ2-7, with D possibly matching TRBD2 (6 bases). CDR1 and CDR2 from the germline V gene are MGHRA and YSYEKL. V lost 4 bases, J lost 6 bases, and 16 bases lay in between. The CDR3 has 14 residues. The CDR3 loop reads CASSPTGRRGEQYF. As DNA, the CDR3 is TGCGCCAGCAGCCCGACGGGACGGAGGGGCGAGCAGTACTTC.

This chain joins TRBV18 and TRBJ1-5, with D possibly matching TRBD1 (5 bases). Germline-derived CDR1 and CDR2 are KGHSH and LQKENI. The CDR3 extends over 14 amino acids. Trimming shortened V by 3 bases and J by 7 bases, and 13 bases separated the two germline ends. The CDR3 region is CASSPGTWNQPQHF. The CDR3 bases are TGTGCCAGCTCACCTGGGACCTGGAACCAGCCCCAGCATTTT.

This CDR3 is CASGLVRQGINEQYF. The CDR3 DNA reads as TGTGCTAGTGGTTTGGTACGACAGGGGATCAACGAGCAGTACTTC. The chain combines TRBV12-5 with TRBJ2-7; 8 bases line up with TRBD1. J was trimmed by 5 bases and V by 0 bases; bases with no gene match: 6. The CDR3 spans 15 residues. Germline V CDR1 and CDR2: LGHNT, FRNRAP.

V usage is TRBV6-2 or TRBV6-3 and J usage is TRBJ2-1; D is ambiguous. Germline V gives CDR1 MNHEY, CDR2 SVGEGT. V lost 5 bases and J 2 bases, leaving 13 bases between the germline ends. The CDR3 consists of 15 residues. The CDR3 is CASSGPGPPYNEQFF. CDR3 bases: TGTGCCAGCAGTGGACCGGGCCCACCCTACAATGAGCAGTTCTTC.

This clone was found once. CDR3 nucleotides: TGCGCCAGCAGTCAATTTCGACAGGGGGGCGAGAATGAGCAGTTCTTC. Its protein product is CASSQFRQGGENEQFF. This chain connects TRBV23-1 to TRBJ2-1; TRBD1 matches at 9 bases. TRBV23-1 is placed among ORFs of uncertain function. This CDR3 is built from 16 residues. J was trimmed by 7 bases and V by 1 base; bases with no gene match: 8.

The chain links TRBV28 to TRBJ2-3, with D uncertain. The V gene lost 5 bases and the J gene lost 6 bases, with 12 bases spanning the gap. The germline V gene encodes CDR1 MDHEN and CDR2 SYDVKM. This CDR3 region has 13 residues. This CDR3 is CASSRTSYDTQYF. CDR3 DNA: TGTGCCAGCAGTCGGACCAGCTACGATACGCAGTATTTT.

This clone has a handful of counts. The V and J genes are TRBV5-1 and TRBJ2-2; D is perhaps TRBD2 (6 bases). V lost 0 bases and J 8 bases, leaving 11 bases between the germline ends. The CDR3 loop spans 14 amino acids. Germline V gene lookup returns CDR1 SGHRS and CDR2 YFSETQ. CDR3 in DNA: TGCGCCAGCAGCTTGGGACTAGTACCGGGGGAGCTGTTTTTT. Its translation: CASSLGLVPGELFF.

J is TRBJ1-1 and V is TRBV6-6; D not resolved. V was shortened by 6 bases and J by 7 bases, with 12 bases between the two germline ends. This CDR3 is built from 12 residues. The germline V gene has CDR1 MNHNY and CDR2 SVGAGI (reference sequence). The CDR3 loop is CASSKDWNEAFF. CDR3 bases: TGTGCCAGCAGCAAAGACTGGAATGAAGCTTTCTTT.

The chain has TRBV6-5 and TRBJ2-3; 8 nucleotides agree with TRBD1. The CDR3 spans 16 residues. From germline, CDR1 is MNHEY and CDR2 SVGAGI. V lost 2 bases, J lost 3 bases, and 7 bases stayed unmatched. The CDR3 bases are TGTGCCAGCAGTTACACAGGACAGGGTGAAACAGATACGCAGTATTTT. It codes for CASSYTGQGETDTQYF.

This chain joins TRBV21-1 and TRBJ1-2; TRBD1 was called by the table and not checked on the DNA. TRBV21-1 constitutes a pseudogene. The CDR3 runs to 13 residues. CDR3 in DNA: TGTGCCAGCATCCCAGACAGAAACTATGGCTACACCTTC. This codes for CASIPDRNYGYTF.

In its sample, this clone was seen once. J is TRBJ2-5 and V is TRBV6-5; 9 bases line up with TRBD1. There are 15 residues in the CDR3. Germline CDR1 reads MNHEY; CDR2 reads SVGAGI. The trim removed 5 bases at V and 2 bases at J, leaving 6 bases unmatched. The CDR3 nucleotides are TGTGCCAGCAGTCCCGGGACAGGGCGGCAAGAGACCCAGTACTTC. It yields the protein CASSPGTGRQETQYF.

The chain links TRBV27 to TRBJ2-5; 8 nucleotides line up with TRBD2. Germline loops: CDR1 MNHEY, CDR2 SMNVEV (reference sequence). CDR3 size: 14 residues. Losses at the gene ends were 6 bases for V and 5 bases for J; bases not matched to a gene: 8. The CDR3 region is CASSRRLATETQYF. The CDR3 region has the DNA TGTGCCAGCAGCCGGAGACTAGCGACGGAGACCCAGTACTTC.

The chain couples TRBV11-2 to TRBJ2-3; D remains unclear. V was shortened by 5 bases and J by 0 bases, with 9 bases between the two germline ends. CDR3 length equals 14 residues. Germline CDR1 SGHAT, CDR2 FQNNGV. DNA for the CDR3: TGTGCCAGCAGCGCCGGTTATAGCACAGATACGCAGTATTTT. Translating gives CASSAGYSTDTQYF.

CDR3 DNA sequence: TGCGCCAGCAGCTCAGCCGGGGGACAAGAGACCCAGTACTTC. Translating it yields CASSSAGGQETQYF. The V and J genes are TRBV5-1 and TRBJ2-5; tentatively, D is TRBD2 (6 bases). This CDR3 comprises 14 residues. Germline loops: CDR1 SGHRS, CDR2 YFSETQ. Trimming removed 3 bases from V and 2 bases from J, with 11 bases in between.

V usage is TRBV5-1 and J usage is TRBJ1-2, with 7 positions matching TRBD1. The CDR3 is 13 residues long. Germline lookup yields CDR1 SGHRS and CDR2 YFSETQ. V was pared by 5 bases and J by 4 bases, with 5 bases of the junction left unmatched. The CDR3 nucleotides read TGCGCCAGCAGTGACAGGGCCGCCTATGGCTACACCTTC. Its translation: CASSDRAAYGYTF. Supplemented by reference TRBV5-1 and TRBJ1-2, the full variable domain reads KAGVTQTPRYLIKTRGQQVTLSCSPISGHRSVSWYQQTPGQGLQFLFEYFSETQRNKGNFPGRFSGRQFSNSRSEMNVSTLELGDSALYLCASSDRAAYGYTFGSGTRLTVV.

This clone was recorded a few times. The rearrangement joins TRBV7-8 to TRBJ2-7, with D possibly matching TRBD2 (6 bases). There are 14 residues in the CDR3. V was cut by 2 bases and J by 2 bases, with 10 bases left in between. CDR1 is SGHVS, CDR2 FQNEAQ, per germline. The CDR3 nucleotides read TGTGCCAGCAGCTTATCGGCGGGACCCTACGAGCAGTACTTC. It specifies CASSLSAGPYEQYF.